This TCR beta chain is from a study of blood T cell repertoires in COVID-19. Study-wide background: Samples came from the United States, Italy and Spain, spanning acute and convalescent COVID-19.

This table comes from immunoSEQ multiplex PCR, and its TCRdb copy is limited to in-frame clones, with some not included. Among over 250,000 clones listed, about 88% were seen once. Trimming left V 4 bases short and J 0 bases short, with 7 bases between. Germline V gene lookup returns CDR1 MNHEY and CDR2 SMNVEV (reference sequence). This CDR3 has 13 amino acids. This clone was observed a handful of times. This clonotype was obtained from a woman aged 45-59 years who had recovered from COVID-19. Sequencing was done on a sample of PBMCs or T cells enriched from blood (not recorded which). The rearrangement links TRBV27 to TRBJ2-7; D gene uncertain. CDR3 bases: TGTGCCAGCAGTTCTTACAGCTCCTACGAGCAGTACTTC. This translates into CASSSYSSYEQYF.